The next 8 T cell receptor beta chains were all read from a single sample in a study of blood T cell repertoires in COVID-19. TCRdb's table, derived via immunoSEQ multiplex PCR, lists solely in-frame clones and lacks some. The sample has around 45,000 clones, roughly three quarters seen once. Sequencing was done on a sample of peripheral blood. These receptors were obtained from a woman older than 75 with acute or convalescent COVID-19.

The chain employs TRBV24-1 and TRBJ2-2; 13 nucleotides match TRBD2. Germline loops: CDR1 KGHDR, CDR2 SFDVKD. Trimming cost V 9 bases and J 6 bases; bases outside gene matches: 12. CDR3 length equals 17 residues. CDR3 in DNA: TGTGCCACCGAAGTATCGATGGGACTAGCGGGATCCGGGGAGCTGTTTTTT. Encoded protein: CATEVSMGLAGSGELFF.

The CDR3 DNA reads TGTGCCAGCTCACCGGGGACTAGCGTTCTATACAATGAGCAGTTCTTC. This gives the protein CASSPGTSVLYNEQFF. The chain is built from TRBV18 and TRBJ2-1, with 10 bases lining up with TRBD2. Germline V gene sequence: CDR1 KGHSH, CDR2 LQKENI. The length of the CDR3 is 16 residues. V lost 3 bases and J lost 4; bases outside the gene matches: 6.

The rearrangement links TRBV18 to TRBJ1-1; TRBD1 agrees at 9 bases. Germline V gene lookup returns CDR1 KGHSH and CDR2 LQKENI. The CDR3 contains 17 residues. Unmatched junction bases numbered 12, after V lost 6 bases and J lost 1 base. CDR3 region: CASSQLVPGQGNTEAFF. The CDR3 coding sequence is TGTGCCAGCTCCCAACTTGTCCCGGGACAGGGGAACACTGAAGCTTTCTTT.

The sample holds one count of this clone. The CDR3 DNA sequence: TGTGCCAGCACCCCGGGACTAGCGGGAGTCGGCGAGACCCAGTACTTC. Translating it yields CASTPGLAGVGETQYF. The chain carries TRBV2 and TRBJ2-5; 14 bases fit TRBD2. Germline-derived CDR1 and CDR2 are SNHLY and FYNNEI. V dropped 7 bases and J dropped 5; count of bases not matched to a gene: 9. The CDR3 is 16 residues long.

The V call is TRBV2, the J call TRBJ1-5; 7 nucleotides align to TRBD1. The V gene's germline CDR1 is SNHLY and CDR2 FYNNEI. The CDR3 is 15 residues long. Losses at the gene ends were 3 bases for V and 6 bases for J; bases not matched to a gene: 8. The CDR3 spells CASSDHRGDTQPQHF. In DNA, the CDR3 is TGTGCCAGCAGTGATCACAGGGGAGATACTCAGCCCCAGCATTTT. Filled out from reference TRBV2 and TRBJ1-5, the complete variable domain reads EPEVTQTPSHQVTQMGQEVILRCVPISNHLYFYWYRQILGQKVEFLVSFYNNEISEKSEIFDDQFSVERPDGSNFTLKIRSTKLEDSAMYFCASSDHRGDTQPQHFGDGTRLSIL.

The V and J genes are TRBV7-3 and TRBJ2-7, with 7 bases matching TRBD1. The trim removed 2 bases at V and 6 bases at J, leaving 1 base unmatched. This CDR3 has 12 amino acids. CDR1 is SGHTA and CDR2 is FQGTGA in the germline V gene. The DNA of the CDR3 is TGTGCCAGCAGCTTACCAGGGGGCGAGCAGTACTTC. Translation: CASSLPGGEQYF.

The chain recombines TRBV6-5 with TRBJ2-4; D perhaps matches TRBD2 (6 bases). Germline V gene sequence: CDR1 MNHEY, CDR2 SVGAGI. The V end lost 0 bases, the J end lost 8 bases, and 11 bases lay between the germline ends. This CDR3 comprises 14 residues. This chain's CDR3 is CASSYSTGSDIQYF. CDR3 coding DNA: TGTGCCAGCAGTTACTCGACCGGGAGTGACATTCAGTACTTC.

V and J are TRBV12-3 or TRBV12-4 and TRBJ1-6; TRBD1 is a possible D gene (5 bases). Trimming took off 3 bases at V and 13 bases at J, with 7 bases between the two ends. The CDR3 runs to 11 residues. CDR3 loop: CASSLQGPLHF. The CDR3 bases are TGTGCCAGCAGTTTGCAGGGTCCCCTCCACTTT.